The T cell receptor (beta chain) described here comes from a study of T cells in Graves' hyperthyroidism and ophthalmopathy. Study-level information: Peripheral blood samples were taken at initial diagnosis, prior to any treatment.

TCR beta CDR3 region amplification was performed from RNA transcripts. HTBI primers were used for first-round RT-PCR of the TCR CDR3. TCRdb reprocessed the multiplex PCR reads via MiXCR and lists one record per CDR3 protein. This sample has roughly 420,000 distinct CDR3 sequences, with 15% to 17% found just once. This clonotype was seen at least ten times. The antigen is undetermined. Study-level results: Most clonotypes expanded in the thyroid (above 0.001) were also present in blood. Researchers report that a 13 V-J model separated ophthalmopathy from stable hyperthyroidism.

Germline CDR1 is WNHNN and CDR2 is SYGVQD (reference sequence). The V and J ends lost 2 bases and 6 bases, in that order; junction bases with no gene match: 6. The CDR3 is 14 residues long. The source of this sequence is a woman between 18 and 30 years old with Graves' hyperthyroidism. The specimen sequenced was blood. J is TRBJ2-7 and V is TRBV10-1; 8 nucleotides align to TRBD2. The CDR3 loop is CASSEEGLGGEQYF. The CDR3 DNA is TGCGCCAGCAGTGAGGAGGGACTAGGCGGCGAGCAGTACTTC.